This TCR beta chain was documented in a study of cytomegalovirus exposure and HLA in healthy donors. This clone was counted only a few times. As yet, its antigen is unknown. The CDR3 extends over 15 amino acids. V was clipped by 0 bases and J by 4 bases; unmatched bases: 4. Germline V gene data show CDR1 as MNHEY and CDR2 as SVGAGI. Findings of the study overall: Sequencing depth roughly uniform across donors was assumed in presence/absence analyses. Donor immune exposure was known only as CMV serostatus. What was likely a sequencing artifact was a cluster of highly shared sequence variants.

Primers: 60 Vbeta forward and 13 Jbeta reverse. Produced via immunoSEQ multiplex PCR; TCRdb's table is partial and in-frame only. The profile shows some 110,000 clones, around three quarters of them singletons. V and J are TRBV6-5 and TRBJ2-5; the match to TRBD2 covers 8 bases. The sample taken for sequencing was PBMCs. This TCR was sampled from a woman between 18 and 29 years old in good health and CMV-seropositive. The CDR3 sequence: CASSYSAGVGETQYF. The CDR3 nucleotides are TGTGCCAGCAGTTACTCAGCGGGAGTTGGAGAGACCCAGTACTTC.